This T cell receptor (beta chain) is from a study of blood T cells in healthy people across ages. Study findings and constraints: TCR beta diversity, measured per million T cells, fell in a roughly linear way with age.

PCR was performed a second time for about 7 to 11 cycles using a sample-barcoded 5' primer and a J-beta primer mix. TCRdb used MiXCR to reprocess the 5' RACE reads, holding one entry per CDR3 protein. The table lists around 990,000 distinct CDR3 sequences, roughly a quarter of them singletons. Germline loops: CDR1 SGHNT, CDR2 YENEEA. The CDR3 extends over 13 amino acids. Between the trimmed V and J ends, which lost 7 bases and 4 bases, there was a span of 10 bases. Remarks on this clonotype: Its target is not known.

These data also featured in a second study, about T cells of mothers and their children. That study adds: The analysis detected no persistent microchimeric T cell clones.

This TCR was sampled from a girl aged 2-15 years in good health. The sequenced sample consisted of blood. The chain links TRBV11-3 to TRBJ2-2; D is perhaps TRBD2 (5 bases). CDR3 sequence: CASNRGGTGELFF. The CDR3, as DNA: TGTGCCAGCAATCGGGGTGGCACCGGGGAGCTGTTTTTT.